This TCR beta chain originates from a study of regulatory T cells in long-lasting Graves disease. Study results and caveats: It is possible that accuracy was reduced by the small size of the sample. Persistent disease preferred TRBV28, TRBJ1-2 and TRBJ2-5.

As to time point: newly diagnosed GD, antithyroid drugs for less than 3 months. Extracted RNA from PBMCs served as the source of the TCR library. Construction of the TCR beta libraries employed iRepertoire HTBI primers in conjunction with Arm-PCR of CDR3 regions. TCRdb independently ran MiXCR on the multiplex PCR reads; one entry per CDR3 protein. The profile covers about 330,000 distinct CDR3 sequences, with about a sixth appearing a single time and 20% to 25% taken by the ten largest. This clonotype was counted ten times or more. The antigen remains undetermined. Germline V lookup: CDR1 DFQATT, CDR2 SNEGSKA (reference sequence). Trimming took off 1 base at V and 0 bases at J, with 10 bases between the two ends. The CDR3 runs 16 residues. The sample also formed part of further work on T cells in Graves' hyperthyroidism and ophthalmopathy. That report adds: Patients between 18 and 65 years old had hyperthyroidism, newly diagnosed and lasting under 2 months. TCR CDR3 regions were first amplified by RT-PCR with HTBI primers.

The sample consisted of peripheral blood mononuclear cells (PBMCs), taken at new diagnosis, from a patient treated with antithyroid drugs. This TCR derives from a woman aged 18-29 years with Graves disease. The rearrangement uses TRBV20-1 and TRBJ2-6; no definite D call. CDR3 protein: CSARGQAYSGANVLTF. The CDR3, as DNA: TGCAGTGCTAGAGGGCAGGCTTACTCTGGGGCCAACGTCCTGACTTTC.